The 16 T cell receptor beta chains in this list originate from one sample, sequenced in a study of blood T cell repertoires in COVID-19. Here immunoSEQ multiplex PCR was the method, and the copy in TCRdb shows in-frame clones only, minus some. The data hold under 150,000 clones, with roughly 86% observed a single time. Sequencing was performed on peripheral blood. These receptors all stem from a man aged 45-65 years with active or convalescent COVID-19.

The CDR3 sequence is CAGSPRQGRLYGYTF. The CDR3 DNA reads as TGTGCCGGATCACCCCGACAGGGGAGATTATATGGCTACACCTTC. The genes are TRBV28 and TRBJ1-2; 8 nucleotides match TRBD1. With 11 bases clipped from V and 5 bases from J, the junction kept 16 bases outside the gene matches. The CDR3 covers 15 residues. Germline V gene data show CDR1 as MDHEN and CDR2 as SYDVKM.

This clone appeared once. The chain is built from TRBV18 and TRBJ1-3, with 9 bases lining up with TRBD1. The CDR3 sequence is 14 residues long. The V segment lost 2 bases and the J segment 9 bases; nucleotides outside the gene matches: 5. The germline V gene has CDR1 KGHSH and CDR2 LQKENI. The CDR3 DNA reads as TGTGCCAGCTCACCAGGGACAGGGATCGGCACCATATATTTT. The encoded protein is CASSPGTGIGTIYF.

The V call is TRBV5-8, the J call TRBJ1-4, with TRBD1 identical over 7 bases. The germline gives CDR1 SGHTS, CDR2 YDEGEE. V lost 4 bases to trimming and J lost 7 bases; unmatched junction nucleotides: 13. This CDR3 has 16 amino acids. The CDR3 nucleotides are TGTGCCAGCAGCCCACGGCTTTCGACAGGGCGTGAAAAACTGTTTTTT. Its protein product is CASSPRLSTGREKLFF.

CDR3 loop: CASSISTSGRDEQYF. CDR3 nucleotide sequence: TGTGCCAGCAGCATAAGTACTAGCGGGAGGGACGAGCAGTACTTC. The chain recombines TRBV27 with TRBJ2-7; 13 bases align to TRBD2. Trimming removed 6 bases from V and 5 bases from J; junction bases left unmatched: 7. In germline, CDR1 is MNHEY, CDR2 SMNVEV (reference sequence). The CDR3 extends over 15 amino acids.

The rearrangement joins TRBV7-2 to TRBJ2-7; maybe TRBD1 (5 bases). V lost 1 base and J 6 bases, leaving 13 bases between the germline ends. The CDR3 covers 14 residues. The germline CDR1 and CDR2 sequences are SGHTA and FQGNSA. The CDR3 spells CASSLEGAVGEQYF. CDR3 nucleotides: TGTGCCAGCAGCTTAGAAGGGGCAGTAGGCGAGCAGTACTTC.

This CDR3 is CASADRRNTEAFF. CDR3 bases: TGTGCCAGTGCCGACAGACGAAACACTGAAGCTTTCTTT. The gene calls are TRBV19 and TRBJ1-1; D might be TRBD1 (5 bases). In germline, CDR1 is LNHDA, CDR2 SQIVND (reference sequence). V was cut by 8 bases and J by 2 bases, with 12 bases left in between. This CDR3 spans 13 amino acids.

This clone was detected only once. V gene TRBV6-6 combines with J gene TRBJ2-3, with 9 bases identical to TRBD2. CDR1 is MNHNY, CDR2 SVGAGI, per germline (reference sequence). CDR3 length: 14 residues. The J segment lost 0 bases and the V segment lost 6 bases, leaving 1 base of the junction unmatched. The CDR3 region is CASRAGGSTDTQYF. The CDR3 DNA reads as TGTGCCAGCAGAGCGGGAGGTAGCACAGATACGCAGTATTTT.

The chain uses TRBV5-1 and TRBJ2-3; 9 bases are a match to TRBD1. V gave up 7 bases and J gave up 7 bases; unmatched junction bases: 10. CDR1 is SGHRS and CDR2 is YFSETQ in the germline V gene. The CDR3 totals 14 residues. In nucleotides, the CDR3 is TGCGCCAGCCGAGGGGACAGGGAGGTAAATACGCAGTATTTT. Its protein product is CASRGDREVNTQYF.

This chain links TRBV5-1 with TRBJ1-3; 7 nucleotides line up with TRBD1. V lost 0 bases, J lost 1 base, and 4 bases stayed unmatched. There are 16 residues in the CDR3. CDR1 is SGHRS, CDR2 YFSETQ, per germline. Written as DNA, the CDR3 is TGCGCCAGCAGCTTGGGGCAGGGGGGATCTGGAAACACCATATATTTT. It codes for CASSLGQGGSGNTIYF.

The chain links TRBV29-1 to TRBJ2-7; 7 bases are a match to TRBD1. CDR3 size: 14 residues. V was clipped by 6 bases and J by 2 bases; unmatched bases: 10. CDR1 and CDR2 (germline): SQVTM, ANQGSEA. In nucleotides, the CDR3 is TGCAGCGTAGCCATCCGGGACAGTACCTACGAGCAGTACTTC. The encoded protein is CSVAIRDSTYEQYF.

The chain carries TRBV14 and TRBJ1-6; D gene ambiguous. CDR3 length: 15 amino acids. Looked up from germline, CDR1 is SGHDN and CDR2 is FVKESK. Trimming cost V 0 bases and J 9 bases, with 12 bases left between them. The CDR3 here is CASSQDPGSGSPLHF. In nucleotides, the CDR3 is TGTGCCAGCAGCCAAGATCCGGGATCCGGTTCACCCCTCCACTTT.

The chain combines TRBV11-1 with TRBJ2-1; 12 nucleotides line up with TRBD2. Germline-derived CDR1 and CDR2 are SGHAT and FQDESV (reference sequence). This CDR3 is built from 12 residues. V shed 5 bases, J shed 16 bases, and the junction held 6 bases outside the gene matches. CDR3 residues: CASSAPSGRGFF. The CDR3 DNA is TGTGCCAGCAGCGCCCCTAGCGGGAGGGGTTTCTTC.

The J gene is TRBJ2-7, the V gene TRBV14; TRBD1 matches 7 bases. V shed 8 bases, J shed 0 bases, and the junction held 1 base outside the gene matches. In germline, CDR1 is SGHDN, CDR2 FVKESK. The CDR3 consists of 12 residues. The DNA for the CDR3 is TGTGCCAGCGGACAGGTCTCCTACGAGCAGTACTTC. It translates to CASGQVSYEQYF.

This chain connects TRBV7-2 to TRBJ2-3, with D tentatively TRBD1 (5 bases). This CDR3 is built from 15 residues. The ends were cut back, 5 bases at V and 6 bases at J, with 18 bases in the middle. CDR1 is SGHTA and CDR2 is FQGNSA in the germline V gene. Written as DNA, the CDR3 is TGTGCCAGCAGCCGCCAAAACAGGAGAACGGATACGCAGTATTTT. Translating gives CASSRQNRRTDTQYF.

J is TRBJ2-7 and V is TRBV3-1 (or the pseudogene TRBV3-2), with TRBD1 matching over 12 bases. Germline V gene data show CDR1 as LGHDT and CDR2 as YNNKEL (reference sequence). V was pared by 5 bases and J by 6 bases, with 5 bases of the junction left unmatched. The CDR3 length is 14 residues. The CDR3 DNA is TGTGCCAGCAGCGGCCGGGACAGGGGGCTCGAGCAGTACTTC. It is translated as CASSGRDRGLEQYF.

This CDR3 is CASSERGLDTQYF. In DNA, the CDR3 is TGTGCCAGCAGCGAAAGAGGGTTAGATACGCAGTATTTT. The chain couples TRBV4-2 to TRBJ2-3; weak D call: TRBD2 (5 bases). With 5 bases removed from V and 5 bases from J, the gap between germline ends came to 11 bases. The CDR3 sequence is 13 residues long. The germline CDR1 and CDR2 sequences are LGHNA and YNFKEQ.